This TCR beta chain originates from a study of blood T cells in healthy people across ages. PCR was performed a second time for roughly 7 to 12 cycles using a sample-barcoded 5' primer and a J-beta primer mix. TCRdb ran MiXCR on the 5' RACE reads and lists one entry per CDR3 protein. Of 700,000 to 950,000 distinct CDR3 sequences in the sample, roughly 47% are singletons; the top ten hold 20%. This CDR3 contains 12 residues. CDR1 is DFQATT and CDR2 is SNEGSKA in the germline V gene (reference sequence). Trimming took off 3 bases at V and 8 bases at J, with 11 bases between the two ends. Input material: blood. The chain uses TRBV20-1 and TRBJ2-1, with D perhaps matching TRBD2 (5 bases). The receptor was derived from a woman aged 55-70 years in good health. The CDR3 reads CSARDREHEQFF. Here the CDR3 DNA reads TGCAGTGCTAGGGATAGGGAGCATGAGCAGTTCTTC.